Listed below are T cell receptor beta chains from one sample, sequenced in a study of blood T cell repertoires in COVID-19. Measured with immunoSEQ multiplex PCR; TCRdb has only the in-frame clones, and not every one. The sample holds roughly 280,000 clones; around 90% are singletons and the top ten take 2% to 2.5%. Sequencing was performed on peripheral blood. The receptors were sampled from a woman in her forties or fifties who had recovered from COVID-19. Both conserved end residues are part of each CDR3. A D gene is named only where the DNA matches it firmly. Some rows have no size entry. The others give once, few or many, or a class for an expanded clone.

cdr3_aa	cdr3_nt	d_call	clone_size	v_call	j_call
CAWSVAPENYGYTF	TGTGCCTGGAGTGTAGCTCCCGAAAACTATGGCTACACCTTC	NA	NA	TRBV30	TRBJ1-2
CASSSRGLAGTDTQYF	TGTGCCAGCTCATCTCGGGGACTAGCGGGCACAGATACGCAGTATTTT	TRBD2	NA	TRBV18	TRBJ2-3
CASKSGLLYYGYTF	TGTGCCAGCAAATCGGGACTCCTTTACTATGGCTACACCTTC	NA	NA	TRBV28	TRBJ1-2
CASSPRGGSGDTQYF	TGTGCCAGCAGCCCTCGAGGCGGGAGTGGGGATACGCAGTATTTT	TRBD2	NA	TRBV7-2	TRBJ2-3
CAWNRLATNEKLFF	TGTGCCTGGAACAGATTAGCAACTAATGAAAAACTGTTTTTT	NA	NA	TRBV30	TRBJ1-4
CASSLRGEKLFF	TGTGCCAGCAGTCTCCGAGGTGAAAAACTGTTTTTT	NA	NA	TRBV28	TRBJ1-4
CAWRRDSSSYNEQFF	TGTGCCTGGAGGAGGGACAGCAGCTCCTACAATGAGCAGTTCTTC	TRBD1	NA	TRBV30	TRBJ2-1
CASSPPTLAGGVADTQYF	TGTGCCAGCAGCCCCCCAACCCTAGCGGGGGGGGTCGCAGATACGCAGTATTTT	TRBD2	NA	TRBV11-2	TRBJ2-3
CAIKAGGADTQYF	TGTGCCATCAAAGCAGGGGGCGCAGATACGCAGTATTTT	TRBD1	NA	TRBV10-3	TRBJ2-3
CASSRTPPSYNEQFF	TGTGCCAGCAGTCGTACACCACCCTCCTACAATGAGCAGTTCTTC	NA	NA	TRBV7-2	TRBJ2-1
CASSFPQGLGEQYF	TGTGCCAGCAGCTTCCCCCAGGGGTTGGGTGAGCAGTACTTC	NA	NA	TRBV5-5	TRBJ2-7
CASSPTPPGHYGYTF	TGCGCCAGCAGCCCTACGCCCCCAGGGCACTATGGCTACACCTTC	NA	NA	TRBV4-3	TRBJ1-2
CASSLSAAIEGGELFF	TGTGCCAGCAGCTTGTCAGCAGCCATCGAGGGCGGGGAGCTGTTTTTT	NA	NA	TRBV7-2	TRBJ2-2
CASSESDRGEQYF	TGTGCCAGCAGTGAATCGGACAGGGGCGAGCAGTACTTC	TRBD1	NA	TRBV2	TRBJ2-7
CASSSLDWGNYGYTF	TGTGCCAGCAGTTCCCTGGACTGGGGTAACTATGGCTACACCTTC	NA	few	TRBV6-2/TRBV6-3	TRBJ1-2
CASSEPGQGEAFF	TGTGCCAGCAGTGAGCCTGGACAGGGGGAAGCTTTCTTT	TRBD1	NA	TRBV28	TRBJ1-1
CAAGQSYGYTF	TGTGCCGCGGGACAGTCCTATGGCTACACCTTC	TRBD1	NA	TRBV6-5	TRBJ1-2
CASSWGQGGTYEQYF	TGTGCCAGCAGCTGGGGACAGGGTGGGACCTACGAGCAGTACTTC	TRBD1	NA	TRBV14	TRBJ2-7
CAWSVQTSTEQFF	TGTGCCTGGAGTGTACAGACCTCCACTGAGCAGTTCTTC	NA	NA	TRBV30	TRBJ2-1
CASSQEPPRAGPGNEQFF	TGCGCCAGCAGCCAAGAACCCCCTCGCGCGGGTCCCGGGAATGAGCAGTTCTTC	NA	once	TRBV4-3	TRBJ2-1
CASSHPGLAGVDGGELFF	TGCGCCAGCAGTCACCCGGGACTAGCGGGAGTCGATGGCGGGGAGCTGTTTTTT	TRBD2	NA	TRBV10-1	TRBJ2-2
CASSDSPGPNEQFF	TGTGCCAGCAGTGACTCTCCAGGCCCCAATGAGCAGTTCTTC	NA	once	TRBV6-4	TRBJ2-1
CASFPTGRNTEAFF	TGTGCCAGTTTTCCAACAGGCCGGAACACTGAAGCTTTCTTT	NA	NA	TRBV19	TRBJ1-1
CATSRDGQTQHF	TGTGCCACCAGCAGAGACGGACAGACCCAGCATTTT	NA	NA	TRBV15	TRBJ1-5
CASSLGQGFATEAFF	TGCGCCAGCAGCCTGGGACAGGGTTTTGCCACTGAAGCTTTCTTT	TRBD1	NA	TRBV5-1	TRBJ1-1
CAITGTGREAFF	TGTGCCATCACAGGGACAGGGAGAGAAGCTTTCTTT	TRBD1	few	TRBV10-3	TRBJ1-1
CASSPEGTGGTEAFF	TGTGCCAGCAGCCCCGAGGGGACAGGAGGCACTGAAGCTTTCTTT	TRBD1	NA	TRBV7-8	TRBJ1-1
CASSADILYGYTF	TGTGCCAGCTCGGCAGACATCCTCTATGGCTACACCTTC	NA	few	TRBV18	TRBJ1-2
CASSIGTGDGYTF	TGTGCCAGCAGTATTGGGACAGGGGATGGCTACACCTTC	TRBD1	NA	TRBV28	TRBJ1-2
CASTEDRETQYF	TGTGCCAGCACAGAGGACAGGGAGACCCAGTACTTC	TRBD1	NA	TRBV6-5	TRBJ2-5
CASSLVGASNQPQHF	TGCGCCAGCAGCTTGGTTGGGGCTAGCAATCAGCCCCAGCATTTT	NA	few	TRBV5-1	TRBJ1-5
CSSRVQADTQYF	TGCAGCTCAAGGGTACAGGCAGATACGCAGTATTTT	NA	NA	TRBV29-1	TRBJ2-3
CASSPRQGALRAAQYF	TGCGCCAGCAGCCCCCGACAGGGGGCATTGAGGGCGGCTCAGTACTTC	TRBD1	NA	TRBV5-1	TRBJ2-4
CASSVVAGFGETQYF	TGTGCCAGCAGCGTAGTGGCAGGGTTTGGGGAGACCCAGTACTTC	NA	NA	TRBV9	TRBJ2-5
CASRLYSGGGENEQFF	TGTGCCAGCAGACTTTATAGCGGGGGGGGAGAGAATGAGCAGTTCTTC	TRBD2	NA	TRBV4-2	TRBJ2-1
CASSLAGASGSETQYF	TGCGCCAGCAGCTTGGCCGGGGCTAGCGGGAGTGAGACCCAGTACTTC	TRBD2	NA	TRBV5-1	TRBJ2-5
CASSLRDRSSYEQYF	TGTGCCAGCAGTCTCCGGGACAGGTCCTCCTACGAGCAGTACTTC	TRBD1	NA	TRBV5-6	TRBJ2-7
CASSGQGNDNSPLHF	TGTGCCAGTAGTGGACAGGGTAACGATAATTCACCCCTCCACTTT	TRBD1	once	TRBV19	TRBJ1-6
CASSEGGHYYGYTF	TGTGCCAGCAGTGAAGGAGGACATTACTATGGCTACACCTTC	NA	NA	TRBV6-1	TRBJ1-2
CASSDPAVGAVNTEAFF	TGTGCCAGCAGTGACCCGGCCGTTGGAGCAGTGAACACTGAAGCTTTCTTT	NA	once	TRBV2	TRBJ1-1